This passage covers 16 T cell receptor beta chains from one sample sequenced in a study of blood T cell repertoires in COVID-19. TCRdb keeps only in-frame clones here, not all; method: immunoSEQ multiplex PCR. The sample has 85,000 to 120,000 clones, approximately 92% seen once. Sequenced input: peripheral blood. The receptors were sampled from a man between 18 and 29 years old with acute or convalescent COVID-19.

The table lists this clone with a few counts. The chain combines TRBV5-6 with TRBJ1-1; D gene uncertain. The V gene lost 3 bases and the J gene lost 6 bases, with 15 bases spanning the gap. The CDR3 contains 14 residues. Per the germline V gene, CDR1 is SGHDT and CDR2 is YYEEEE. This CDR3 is CASSYASVSPEAFF. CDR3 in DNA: TGTGCCAGCAGCTACGCTTCGGTAAGCCCTGAAGCTTTCTTT.

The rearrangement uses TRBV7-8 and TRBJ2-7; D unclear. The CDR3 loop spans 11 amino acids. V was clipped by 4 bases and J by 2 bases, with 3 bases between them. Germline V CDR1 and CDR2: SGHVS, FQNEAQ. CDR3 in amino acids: CASSSTYEQYF. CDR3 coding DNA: TGTGCCAGCAGCTCTACCTACGAGCAGTACTTC.

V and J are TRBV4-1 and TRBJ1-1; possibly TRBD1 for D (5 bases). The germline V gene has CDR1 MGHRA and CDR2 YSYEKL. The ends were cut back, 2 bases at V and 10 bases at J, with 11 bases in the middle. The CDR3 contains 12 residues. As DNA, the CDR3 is TGCGCCAGCAGCCAATTTAGGGGCCTAGCTTTCTTT. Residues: CASSQFRGLAFF.

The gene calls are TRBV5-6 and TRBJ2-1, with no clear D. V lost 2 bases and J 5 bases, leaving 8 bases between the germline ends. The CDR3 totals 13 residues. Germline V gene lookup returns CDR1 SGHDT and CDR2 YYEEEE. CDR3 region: CASSFTVNNEQFF. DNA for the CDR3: TGTGCCAGCAGCTTTACAGTGAACAATGAGCAGTTCTTC.

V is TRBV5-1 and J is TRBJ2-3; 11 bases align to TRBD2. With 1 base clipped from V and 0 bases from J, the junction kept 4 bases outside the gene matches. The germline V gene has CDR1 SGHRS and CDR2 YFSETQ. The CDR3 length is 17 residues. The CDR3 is CASSLLAGGPSTDTQYF. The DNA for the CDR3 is TGCGCCAGCAGCTTGTTAGCGGGGGGGCCCAGCACAGATACGCAGTATTTT.

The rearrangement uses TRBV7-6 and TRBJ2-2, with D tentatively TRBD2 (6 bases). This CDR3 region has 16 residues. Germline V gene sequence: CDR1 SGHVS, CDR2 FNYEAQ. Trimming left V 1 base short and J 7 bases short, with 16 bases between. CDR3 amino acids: CASSLGQWGTDGELFF. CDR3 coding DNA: TGTGCCAGCAGCTTAGGCCAATGGGGGACTGACGGGGAGCTGTTTTTT.

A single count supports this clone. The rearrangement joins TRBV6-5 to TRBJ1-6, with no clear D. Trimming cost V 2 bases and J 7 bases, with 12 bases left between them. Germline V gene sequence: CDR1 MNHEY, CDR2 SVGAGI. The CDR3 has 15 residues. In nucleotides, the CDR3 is TGTGCCAGCAGTTACGGTAATTCGGGAAATTCACCCCTCCACTTT. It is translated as CASSYGNSGNSPLHF.

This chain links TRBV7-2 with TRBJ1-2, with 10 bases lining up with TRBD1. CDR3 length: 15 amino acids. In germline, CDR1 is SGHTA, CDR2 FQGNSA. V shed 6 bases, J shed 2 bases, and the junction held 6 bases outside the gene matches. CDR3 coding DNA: TGTGCCAGCAGAACCGGGACAGGGGCGAACTATGGCTACACCTTC. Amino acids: CASRTGTGANYGYTF.

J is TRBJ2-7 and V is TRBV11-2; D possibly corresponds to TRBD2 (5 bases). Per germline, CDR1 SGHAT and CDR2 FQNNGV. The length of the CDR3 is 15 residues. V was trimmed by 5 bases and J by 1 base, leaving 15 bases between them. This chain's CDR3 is CASSRGSDQSYEQYF. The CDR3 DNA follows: TGTGCCAGCAGCCGCGGGTCGGACCAATCCTACGAGCAGTACTTC.

In nucleotides, the CDR3 is TGCGCCAGCAGCCAAGGGAGGGGGGGTCTGGACACTGAAGCTTTCTTT. Its protein product is CASSQGRGGLDTEAFF. The chain has TRBV4-1 and TRBJ1-1, with D tentatively TRBD1 (6 bases). The CDR3 runs 16 residues. Germline CDR1 is MGHRA and CDR2 is YSYEKL. V shed 1 base and J shed 3 bases, with 15 bases lying between them.

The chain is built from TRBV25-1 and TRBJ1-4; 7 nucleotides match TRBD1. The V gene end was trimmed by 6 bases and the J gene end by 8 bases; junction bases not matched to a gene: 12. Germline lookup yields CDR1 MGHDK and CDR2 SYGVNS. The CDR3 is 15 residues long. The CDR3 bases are TGTGCCAGCAGCTATAAAGGGGGCTCATTCGAAAAACTGTTTTTT. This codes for CASSYKGGSFEKLFF.

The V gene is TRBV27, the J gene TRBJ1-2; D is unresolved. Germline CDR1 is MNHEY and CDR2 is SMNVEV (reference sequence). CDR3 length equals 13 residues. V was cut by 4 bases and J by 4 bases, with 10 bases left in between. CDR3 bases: TGTGCCAGCAGTTATAGCGGCGTCTATGGCTACACCTTC. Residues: CASSYSGVYGYTF.

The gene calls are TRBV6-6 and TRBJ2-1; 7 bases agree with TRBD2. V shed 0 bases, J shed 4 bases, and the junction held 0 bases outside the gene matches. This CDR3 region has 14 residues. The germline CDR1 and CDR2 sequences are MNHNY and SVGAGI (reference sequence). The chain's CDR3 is CASSYSGGYNEQFF. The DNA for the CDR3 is TGTGCCAGCAGTTACTCGGGGGGGTACAATGAGCAGTTCTTC.

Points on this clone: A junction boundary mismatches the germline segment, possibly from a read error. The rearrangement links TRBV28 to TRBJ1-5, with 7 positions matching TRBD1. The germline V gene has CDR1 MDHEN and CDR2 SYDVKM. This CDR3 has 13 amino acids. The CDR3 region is CAGAGQGDQPQHF. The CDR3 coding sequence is TGCGCAGGGGCCGGGCAGGGGGATCAGCCCCAGCATTTT.

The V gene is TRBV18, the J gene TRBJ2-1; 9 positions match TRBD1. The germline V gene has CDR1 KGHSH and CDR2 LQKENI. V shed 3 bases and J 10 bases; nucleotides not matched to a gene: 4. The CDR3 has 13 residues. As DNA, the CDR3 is TGTGCCAGCTCACCGGACAGGGGTATGGAGCAGTTCTTC. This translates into CASSPDRGMEQFF.

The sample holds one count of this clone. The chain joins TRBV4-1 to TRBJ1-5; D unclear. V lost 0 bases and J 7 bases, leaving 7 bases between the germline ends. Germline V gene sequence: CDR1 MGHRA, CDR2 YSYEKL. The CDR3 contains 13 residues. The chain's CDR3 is CASSQDIMQPQHF. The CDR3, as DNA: TGCGCCAGCAGCCAAGATATAATGCAGCCCCAGCATTTT.